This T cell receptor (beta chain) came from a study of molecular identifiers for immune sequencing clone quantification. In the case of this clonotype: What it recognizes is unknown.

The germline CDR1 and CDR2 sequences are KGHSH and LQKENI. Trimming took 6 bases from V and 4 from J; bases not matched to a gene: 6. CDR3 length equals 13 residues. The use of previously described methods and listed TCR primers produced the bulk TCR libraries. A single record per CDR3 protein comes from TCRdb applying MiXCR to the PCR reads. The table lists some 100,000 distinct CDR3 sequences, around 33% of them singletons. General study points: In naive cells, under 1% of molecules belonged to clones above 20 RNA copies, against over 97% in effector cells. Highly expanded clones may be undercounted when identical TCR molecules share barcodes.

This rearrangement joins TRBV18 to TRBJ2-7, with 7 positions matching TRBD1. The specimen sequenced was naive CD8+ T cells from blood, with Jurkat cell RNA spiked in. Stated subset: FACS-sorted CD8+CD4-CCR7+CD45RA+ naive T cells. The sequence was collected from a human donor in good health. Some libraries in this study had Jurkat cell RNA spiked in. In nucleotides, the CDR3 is TGTGCCAGCTCCCTTGGACAGGTTTACGAGCAGTACTTC. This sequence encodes CASSLGQVYEQYF.